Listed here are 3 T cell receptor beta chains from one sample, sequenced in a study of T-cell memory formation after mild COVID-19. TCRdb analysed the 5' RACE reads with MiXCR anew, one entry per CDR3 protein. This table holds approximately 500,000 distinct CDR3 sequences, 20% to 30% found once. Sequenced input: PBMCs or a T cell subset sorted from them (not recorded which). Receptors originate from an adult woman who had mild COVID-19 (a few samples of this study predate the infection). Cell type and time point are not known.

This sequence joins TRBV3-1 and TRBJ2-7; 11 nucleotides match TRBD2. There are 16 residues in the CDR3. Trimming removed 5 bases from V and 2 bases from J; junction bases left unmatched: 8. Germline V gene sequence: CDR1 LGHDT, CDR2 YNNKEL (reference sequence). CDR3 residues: CASSGRTTSGTYEQYF. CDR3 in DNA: TGTGCCAGCAGCGGAAGGACGACTAGCGGGACCTACGAGCAGTACTTC.

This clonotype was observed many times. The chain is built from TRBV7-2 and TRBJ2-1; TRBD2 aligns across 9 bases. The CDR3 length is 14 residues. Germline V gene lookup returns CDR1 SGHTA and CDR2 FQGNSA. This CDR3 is CASRGLALSDEQFF. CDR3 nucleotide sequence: TGTGCGAGTCGCGGACTAGCGCTTAGTGATGAGCAGTTCTTC. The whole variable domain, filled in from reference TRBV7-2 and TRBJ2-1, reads GAGVSQSPSNKVTEKGKDVELRCDPISGHTALYWYRQSLGQGLEFLIYFQGNSAPDKSGLPSDRFSAERTGGSVSTLTIQRTQQEDSAVYLCASRGLALSDEQFFGPGTRLTVL.

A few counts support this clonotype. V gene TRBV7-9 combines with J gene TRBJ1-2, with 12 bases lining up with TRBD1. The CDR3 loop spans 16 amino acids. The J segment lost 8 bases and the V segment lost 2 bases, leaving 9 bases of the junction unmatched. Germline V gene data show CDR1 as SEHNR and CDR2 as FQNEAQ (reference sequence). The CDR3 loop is CASSLSGDRGLKGYTF. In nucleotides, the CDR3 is TGTGCCAGCAGCTTATCTGGGGACAGGGGGCTAAAAGGCTACACCTTC.